This entry is about one T cell receptor beta chain. Its antigen is not identified. Methods used by the authors: Because ImmunoSEQ provided only junction sequences with no quality scores, the filtering differed. Profiling relied on immunoSEQ multiplex PCR, and the TCRdb table lists in-frame clones only, not all of them. V and J calls and clone size follow that table, whereas D and trimming were derived from the DNA. The table shows about 2.5 million clones, with 80% to 95% occurring only once. This sample stems from a study of shared clonotypes between healthy human individuals. As for the study in general: Donors were two women and a few men aged 18 to 49.

CD4+ cells yielded CD45RA+ naive and CD45RA-negative memory subsets. CDR3 size: 19 residues. CDR1 is SGHVS, CDR2 FQNEAQ, per germline. J gave up 0 bases and V 3 bases, and 14 bases lay outside the gene matches. Study-wide points: Clonotypes that were shared across a handful of donors made up approximately 5% of naive CD4 clonotypes.

This receptor was identified in a man aged 18-30 years in good health. Some clones in this sample may be carry-over from other donors' samples. Sequenced material: naive CD4+ T cells from PBMCs. Subset indicated: CD45RA+ positively selected. V usage is TRBV7-8 and J usage is TRBJ1-5, with TRBD1 matching 7 bases. CDR3 loop: CASSFIKRQGGGSNQPQHF. The CDR3, as DNA: TGTGCCAGCAGCTTCATAAAGAGACAGGGAGGAGGTAGCAATCAGCCCCAGCATTTT. Combining the CDR3 with reference TRBV7-8 and TRBJ1-5 gives the whole variable domain GAGVSQSPRYKVAKRGQDVALRCDPISGHVSLFWYQQALGQGPEFLTYFQNEAQLDKSGLPSDRFFAERPEGSVSTLKIQRTQQEDSAVYLCASSFIKRQGGGSNQPQHFGDGTRLSIL.